Sequencing of this T cell receptor beta chain was carried out in a study of cytomegalovirus exposure and HLA in healthy donors. TCRdb keeps only in-frame clones here, not all; method: immunoSEQ multiplex PCR. The sample shows more than 95,000 clones, approximately 95% of them seen only once. The germline gives CDR1 MNHEY, CDR2 SMNVEV (reference sequence). V lost 10 bases to trimming and J lost 1 base, with 16 bases between them. This CDR3 is built from 14 residues. The sequence was obtained from a man younger than 35 in good health and CMV-seronegative. What was sequenced was PBMCs. This sequence joins TRBV27 and TRBJ1-2, with D unresolved. Here the CDR3 reads CATNHRQINYGYTF. Here the CDR3 DNA reads TGTGCCACTAATCATCGACAAATTAACTATGGCTACACCTTC.